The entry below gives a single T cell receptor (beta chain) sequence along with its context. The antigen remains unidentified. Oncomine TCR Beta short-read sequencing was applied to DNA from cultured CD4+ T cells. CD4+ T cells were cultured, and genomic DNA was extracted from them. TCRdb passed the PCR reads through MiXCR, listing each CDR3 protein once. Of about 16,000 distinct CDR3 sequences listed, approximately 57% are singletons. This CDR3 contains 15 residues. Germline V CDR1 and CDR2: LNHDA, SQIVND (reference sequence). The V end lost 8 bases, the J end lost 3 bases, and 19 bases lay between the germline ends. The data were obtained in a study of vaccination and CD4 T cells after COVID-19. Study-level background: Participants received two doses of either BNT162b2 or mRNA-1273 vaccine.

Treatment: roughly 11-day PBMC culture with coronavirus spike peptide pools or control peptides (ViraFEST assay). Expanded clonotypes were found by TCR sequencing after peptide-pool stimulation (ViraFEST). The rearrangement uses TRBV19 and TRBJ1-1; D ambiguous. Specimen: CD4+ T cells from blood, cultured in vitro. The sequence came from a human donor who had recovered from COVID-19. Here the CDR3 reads CASGRGGSGYTEAFF. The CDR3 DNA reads TGTGCCAGTGGTCGGGGAGGATCGGGCTACACTGAAGCTTTCTTT.